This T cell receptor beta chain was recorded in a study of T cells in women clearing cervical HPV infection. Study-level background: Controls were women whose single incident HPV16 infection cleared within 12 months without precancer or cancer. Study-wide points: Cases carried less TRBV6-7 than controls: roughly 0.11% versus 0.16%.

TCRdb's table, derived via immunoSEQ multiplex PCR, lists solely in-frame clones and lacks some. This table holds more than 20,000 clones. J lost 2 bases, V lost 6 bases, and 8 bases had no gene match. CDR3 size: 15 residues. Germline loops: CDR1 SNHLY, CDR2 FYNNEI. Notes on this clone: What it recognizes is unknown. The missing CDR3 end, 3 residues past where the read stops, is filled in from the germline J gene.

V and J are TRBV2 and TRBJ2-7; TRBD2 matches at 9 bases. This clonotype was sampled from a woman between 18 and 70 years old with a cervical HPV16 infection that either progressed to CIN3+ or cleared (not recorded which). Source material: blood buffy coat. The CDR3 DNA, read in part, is TGTGCCAGCAGGTTTTTAATAGCGGGGGCCTACGAG. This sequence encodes CASRFLIAGAYE. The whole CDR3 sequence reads CASRFLIAGAYEQYF.